The entry below describes one TCR beta chain. The antigen is not known. The identical CDR3 is also encoded by other nucleotide sequences in the sample. An even split of each subset's genomic DNA across several immunoSEQ plates was performed. The protocol was immunoSEQ multiplex PCR, while the TCRdb copy is restricted to in-frame clones and leaves out a portion. The sample lists 1.5 million to 2.5 million clones; about 95% were seen once. The CDR3 loop spans 13 amino acids. Germline V gene sequence: CDR1 SEHNR, CDR2 FQNEAQ (reference sequence). The V and J ends lost 1 base and 5 bases respectively, with 6 bases between them. These data come from a study of shared clonotypes between healthy human individuals. Findings and limits, study-wide: An anticipated effect of sequencing depth on clonotype sharing among donors was recognized.

Naivety among CD8 cells was defined by CD45RO negativity and positive CCR7 selection, thereby excluding terminally differentiated effector memory CD45RA+ cells. The receptor was isolated from a man aged 18 to 30 in good health. V usage is TRBV7-9 and J usage is TRBJ2-1; no definite D call. Sample: naive CD8+ T cells sorted from blood. In DNA form, the CDR3 reads TGTGCCAGCAGCTTAGTGTTGAACAATGAGCAGTTCTTC. It translates to CASSLVLNNEQFF.